This T cell receptor beta chain emerged from a study of blood T cell repertoires in COVID-19. Study summary: The United States, Italy and Spain were the sources of the acute and convalescent COVID-19 samples.

CDR1 SGHRS and CDR2 YFSETQ come from the germline V gene. This CDR3 spans 15 amino acids. The V segment lost 4 bases and the J segment 1 base; nucleotides outside the gene matches: 8. Participant-given clinical history determined each cohort assignment. The authors' processing: Amplification of reference gene primers provided the estimated nucleated cell counts. Using immunoSEQ multiplex PCR, the repertoire was profiled, and TCRdb retains in-frame clones only, with some absent. The DNA gave D and trimming, while V, J and clone size come from that table. The table includes approximately 210,000 clones, 81% detected once.

V usage is TRBV5-1 and J usage is TRBJ2-7; 7 bases match TRBD1. The TCR was taken from a woman in her forties or fifties with acute COVID-19. Sequencing was done on a sample of PBMCs or T cells enriched from blood (not recorded which). This CDR3 reads CASSTTGDKSYEQYF. CDR3 sequence (DNA): TGCGCCAGCAGCACTACAGGGGACAAATCCTACGAGCAGTACTTC.